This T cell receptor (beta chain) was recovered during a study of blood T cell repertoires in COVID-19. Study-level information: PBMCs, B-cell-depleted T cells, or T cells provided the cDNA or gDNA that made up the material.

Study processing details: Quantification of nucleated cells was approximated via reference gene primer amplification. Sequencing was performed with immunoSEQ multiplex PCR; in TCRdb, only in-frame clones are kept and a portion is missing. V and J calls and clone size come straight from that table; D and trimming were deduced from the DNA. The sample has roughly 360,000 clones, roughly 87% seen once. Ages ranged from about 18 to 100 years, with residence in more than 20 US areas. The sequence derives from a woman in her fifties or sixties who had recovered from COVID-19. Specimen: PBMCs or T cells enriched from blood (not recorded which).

CDR3 amino acids: CSVGRGQLNTEAFF. In DNA, the CDR3 is TGCAGCGTTGGAAGAGGACAGCTCAACACTGAAGCTTTCTTT. The chain combines TRBV29-1 with TRBJ1-1, with D maybe TRBD1 (6 bases). Trimming took 4 bases from V and 2 from J, leaving 14 bases between them. The length of the CDR3 is 14 residues. Germline CDR1 reads SQVTM; CDR2 reads ANQGSEA.